This T cell receptor beta chain came from a study of blood T cell repertoires in COVID-19. Study-wide background: Samples representing acute and convalescent COVID-19 were sourced from the United States, Italy and Spain.

Generated by immunoSEQ multiplex PCR, the TCRdb table keeps only in-frame clones and is missing some. This sample has 200,000 to 250,000 clones; approximately 83% occur once, and the top ten carry 1.3%. Unmatched junction bases numbered 18, after V lost 7 bases and J lost 13 bases. The CDR3 length is 14 residues. In germline, CDR1 is SEHNR, CDR2 FQNEAQ (reference sequence). Sequencing was carried out using PBMCs or T cells enriched from blood (not recorded which). The rearrangement joins TRBV7-9 to TRBJ1-1, with TRBD1 matching 7 bases. This clonotype was obtained from a woman in her 40s with acute COVID-19. In nucleotides, the CDR3 is TGTGCCAGCACCCAAACAGGACTACAGGGGAAAGGTTTCTTT. Protein product: CASTQTGLQGKGFF.